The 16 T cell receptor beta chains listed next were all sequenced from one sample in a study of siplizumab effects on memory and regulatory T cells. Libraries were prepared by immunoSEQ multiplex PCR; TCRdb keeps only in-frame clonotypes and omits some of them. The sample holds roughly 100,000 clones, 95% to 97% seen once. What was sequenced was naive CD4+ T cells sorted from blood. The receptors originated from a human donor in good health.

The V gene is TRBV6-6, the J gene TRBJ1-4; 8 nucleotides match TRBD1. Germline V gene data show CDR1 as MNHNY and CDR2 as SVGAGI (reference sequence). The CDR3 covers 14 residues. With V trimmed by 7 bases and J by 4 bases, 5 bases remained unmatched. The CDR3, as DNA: TGTGCCAGCAACAGGGACAGGAATAATGAAAAACTGTTTTTT. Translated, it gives CASNRDRNNEKLFF.

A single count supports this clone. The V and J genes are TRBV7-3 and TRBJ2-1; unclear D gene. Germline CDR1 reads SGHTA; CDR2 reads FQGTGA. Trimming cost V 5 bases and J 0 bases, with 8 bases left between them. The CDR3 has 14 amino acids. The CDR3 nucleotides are TGTGCCAGCAGCCCAACCAACTCCTACAATGAGCAGTTCTTC. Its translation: CASSPTNSYNEQFF.

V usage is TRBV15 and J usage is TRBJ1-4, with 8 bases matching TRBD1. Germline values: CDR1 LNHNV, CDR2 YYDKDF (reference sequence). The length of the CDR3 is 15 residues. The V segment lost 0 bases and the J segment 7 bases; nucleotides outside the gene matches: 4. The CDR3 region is CATSREDRDSEKLFF. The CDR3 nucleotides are TGTGCCACCAGCAGAGAGGACAGGGACAGTGAAAAACTGTTTTTT.

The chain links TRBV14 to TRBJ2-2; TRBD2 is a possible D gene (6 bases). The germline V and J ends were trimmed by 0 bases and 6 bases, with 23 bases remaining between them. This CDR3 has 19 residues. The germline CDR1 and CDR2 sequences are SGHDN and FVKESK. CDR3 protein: CASSQEGMGHPGGPGELFF. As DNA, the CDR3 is TGTGCCAGCAGCCAAGAGGGTATGGGCCATCCCGGGGGACCCGGGGAGCTGTTTTTT.

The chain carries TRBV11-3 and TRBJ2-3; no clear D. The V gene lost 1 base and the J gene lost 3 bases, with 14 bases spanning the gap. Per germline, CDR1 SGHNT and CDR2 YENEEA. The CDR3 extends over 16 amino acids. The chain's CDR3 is CASSLGAFDATDTQYF. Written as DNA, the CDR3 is TGTGCCAGCAGCTTAGGAGCATTTGATGCGACAGATACGCAGTATTTT.

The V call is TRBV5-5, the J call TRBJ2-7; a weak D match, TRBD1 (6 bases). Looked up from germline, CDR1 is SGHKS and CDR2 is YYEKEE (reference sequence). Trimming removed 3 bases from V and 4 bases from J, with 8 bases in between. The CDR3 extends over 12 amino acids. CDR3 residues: CASSSRGYEQYF. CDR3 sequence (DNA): TGTGCCAGCAGCTCGAGGGGGTACGAGCAGTACTTC.

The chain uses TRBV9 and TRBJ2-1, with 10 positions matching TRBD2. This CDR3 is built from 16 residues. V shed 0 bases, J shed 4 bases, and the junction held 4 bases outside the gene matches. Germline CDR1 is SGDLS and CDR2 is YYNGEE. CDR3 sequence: CASSVGIAGGYNEQFF. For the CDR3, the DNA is TGTGCCAGCAGCGTAGGGATAGCGGGGGGTTACAATGAGCAGTTCTTC.

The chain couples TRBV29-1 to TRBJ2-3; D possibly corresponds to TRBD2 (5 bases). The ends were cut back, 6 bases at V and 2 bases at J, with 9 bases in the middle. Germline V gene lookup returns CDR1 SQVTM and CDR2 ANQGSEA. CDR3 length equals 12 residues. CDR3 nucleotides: TGCAGCGTCGGGGAGATCACAGATACGCAGTATTTT. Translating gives CSVGEITDTQYF.

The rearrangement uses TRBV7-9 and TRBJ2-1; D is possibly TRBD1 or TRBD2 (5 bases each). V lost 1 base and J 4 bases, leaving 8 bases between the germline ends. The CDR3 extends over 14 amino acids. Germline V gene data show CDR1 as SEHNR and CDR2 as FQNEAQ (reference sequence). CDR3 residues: CASSLGGGYNEQFF. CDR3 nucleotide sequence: TGTGCCAGCAGCTTAGGGGGCGGGTACAATGAGCAGTTCTTC.

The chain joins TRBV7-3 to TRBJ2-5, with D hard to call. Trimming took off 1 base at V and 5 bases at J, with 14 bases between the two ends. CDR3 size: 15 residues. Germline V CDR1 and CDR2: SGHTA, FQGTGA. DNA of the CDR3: TGTGCCAGCAGCTTAAGGGTGGGGTCGAGTGAGACCCAGTACTTC. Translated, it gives CASSLRVGSSETQYF.

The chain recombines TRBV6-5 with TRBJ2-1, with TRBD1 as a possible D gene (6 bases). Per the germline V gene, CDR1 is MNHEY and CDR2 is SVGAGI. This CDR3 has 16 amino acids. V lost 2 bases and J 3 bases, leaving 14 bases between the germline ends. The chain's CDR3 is CASSYEGRGGYNEQFF. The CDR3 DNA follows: TGTGCCAGCAGTTACGAGGGCAGGGGTGGCTACAATGAGCAGTTCTTC.

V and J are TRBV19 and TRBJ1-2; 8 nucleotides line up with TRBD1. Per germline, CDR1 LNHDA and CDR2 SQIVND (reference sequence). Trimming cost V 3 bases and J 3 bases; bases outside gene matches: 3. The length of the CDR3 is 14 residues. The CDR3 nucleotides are TGTGCCAGTAGTATTTTGGGACAGGACTATGGCTACACCTTC. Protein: CASSILGQDYGYTF.

The CDR3 region is CASSLIDSNEQFF. As DNA, the CDR3 is TGTGCCAGCAGCTTAATAGACAGCAATGAGCAGTTCTTC. The chain is built from TRBV11-1 and TRBJ2-1; TRBD1 might be the D (5 bases). V was cut by 2 bases and J by 6 bases, with 8 bases left in between. CDR1 SGHAT and CDR2 FQDESV come from the germline V gene (reference sequence). The CDR3 is 13 amino acids.

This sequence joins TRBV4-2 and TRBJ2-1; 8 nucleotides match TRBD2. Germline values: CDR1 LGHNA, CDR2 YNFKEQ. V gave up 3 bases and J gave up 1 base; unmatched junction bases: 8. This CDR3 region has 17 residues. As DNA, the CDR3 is TGTGCCAGCAGCCAGTCACTAGCGGAGAATTCCTACAATGAGCAGTTCTTC. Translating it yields CASSQSLAENSYNEQFF.

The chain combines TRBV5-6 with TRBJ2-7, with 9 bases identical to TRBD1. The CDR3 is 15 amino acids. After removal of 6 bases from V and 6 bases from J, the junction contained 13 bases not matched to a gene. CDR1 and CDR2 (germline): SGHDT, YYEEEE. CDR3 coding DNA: TGTGCCAGCACCCAAGCCCCGGGACAGGGCGCCGAGCAGTACTTC. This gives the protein CASTQAPGQGAEQYF.

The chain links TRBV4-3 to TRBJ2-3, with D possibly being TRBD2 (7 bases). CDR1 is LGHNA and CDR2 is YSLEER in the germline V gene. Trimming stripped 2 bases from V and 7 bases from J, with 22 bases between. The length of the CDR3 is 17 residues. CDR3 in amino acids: CASSQTPGGPHTNTQYF. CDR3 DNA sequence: TGCGCCAGCAGCCAAACCCCCGGGGGGCCGCACACGAATACGCAGTATTTT.